Below are 18 T cell receptor beta chains sequenced from a single sample in a study of cytomegalovirus exposure and HLA in healthy donors. Clones were read by immunoSEQ multiplex PCR, and TCRdb kept only the in-frame ones, dropping some. Here the sample spans approximately 230,000 clones, about 90% being singletons. The sequencing input was PBMCs. The receptors here all came from a man aged 18 to 35 in good health and CMV-seropositive.

V usage is TRBV27 and J usage is TRBJ2-7; no firm D call. Germline assignment: CDR1 MNHEY and CDR2 SMNVEV (reference sequence). V was trimmed by 2 bases and J by 1 base, leaving 6 bases between them. The CDR3 totals 13 residues. The CDR3 here is CASSLGRSYEQYF. The CDR3, as DNA: TGTGCCAGCAGTTTAGGGCGGTCCTACGAGCAGTACTTC.

This sequence joins TRBV27 and TRBJ2-3; 12 positions agree with TRBD2. CDR3 length equals 16 residues. CDR1 MNHEY and CDR2 SMNVEV come from the germline V gene (reference sequence). The ends lost 3 bases at V and 5 bases at J; junction bases unmatched: 6. CDR3 in amino acids: CASSFLASGRGDTQYF. CDR3 bases: TGTGCCAGCAGTTTCCTAGCTAGCGGGAGGGGAGATACGCAGTATTTT.

The rearrangement links TRBV5-1 to TRBJ1-1; maybe TRBD1 (5 bases). Between the trimmed V and J ends, which lost 1 base and 5 bases, there was a span of 9 bases. Germline V gene lookup returns CDR1 SGHRS and CDR2 YFSETQ. This CDR3 has 13 amino acids. The CDR3 DNA follows: TGCGCCAGCAGCTTGTTCCGGGGGACTGAAGCTTTCTTT. Translated, it gives CASSLFRGTEAFF.

In its sample, this clone was seen once. The chain combines TRBV30 with TRBJ1-2; D unclear. Trimming removed 4 bases at V and 4 bases at J, with 13 bases between. Per the germline V gene, CDR1 is GTSNPN and CDR2 is SVGIG (reference sequence). The CDR3 sequence is 13 residues long. CDR3 DNA sequence: TGTGCCTGGACAGGACCTAAGAGCTATGGCTACACCTTC. The encoded protein is CAWTGPKSYGYTF.

This clone was picked up one time. The V call is TRBV7-8, the J call TRBJ1-2, with D unresolved. Germline V gene sequence: CDR1 SGHVS, CDR2 FQNEAQ. The ends were cut back, 6 bases at V and 4 bases at J, with 18 bases in the middle. The CDR3 sequence is 15 residues long. The DNA for the CDR3 is TGTGCCAGCAGTTTTACACCGACCTGGGGCTATGGCTACACCTTC. Translating it yields CASSFTPTWGYGYTF. The whole variable domain, remainder taken from reference TRBV7-8 and TRBJ1-2, is GAGVSQSPRYKVAKRGQDVALRCDPISGHVSLFWYQQALGQGPEFLTYFQNEAQLDKSGLPSDRFFAERPEGSVSTLKIQRTQQEDSAVYLCASSFTPTWGYGYTFGSGTRLTVV.

This clone showed up just a few times. The rearrangement uses TRBV10-1 and TRBJ2-2; D ambiguous. Germline V gene lookup returns CDR1 WNHNN and CDR2 SYGVQD (reference sequence). The CDR3 totals 15 residues. Trimming stripped 3 bases from V and 5 bases from J, with 13 bases between. The CDR3 sequence: CASSDLGRGTGELFF. DNA for the CDR3: TGCGCCAGCAGTGATCTGGGCCGAGGAACCGGGGAGCTGTTTTTT.

The CDR3 loop is CAQTGGGYTF. The CDR3 DNA is TGTGCCCAGACGGGCGGTGGCTACACCTTC. This chain joins TRBV30 and TRBJ1-2; D call uncertain. V lost 8 bases and J 7 bases, leaving 11 bases between the germline ends. Per germline, CDR1 GTSNPN and CDR2 SVGIG (reference sequence). The CDR3 has 10 residues.

The rearrangement links TRBV15 to TRBJ1-3; weak D call: TRBD1 (6 bases). V was pared by 1 base and J by 4 bases, with 8 bases between. Germline assignment: CDR1 LNHNV and CDR2 YYDKDF (reference sequence). The CDR3 has 14 residues. The CDR3 sequence is CATSRGTAGNTIYF. CDR3 coding DNA: TGTGCCACCAGCAGAGGGACAGCCGGAAACACCATATATTTT. The whole variable domain, remainder taken from reference TRBV15 and TRBJ1-3, is DAMVIQNPRYQVTQFGKPVTLSCSQTLNHNVMYWYQQKSSQAPKLLFHYYDKDFNNEADTPDNFQSRRPNTSFCFLDIRSPGLGDTAMYLCATSRGTAGNTIYFGEGSWLTVV.

Concerning this clone: The identical CDR3 is also encoded by other nucleotide sequences in the sample. The CDR3 sequence is CASSQAQGYQETQYF. The CDR3 DNA is TGCGCCAGCAGCCAAGCGCAGGGGTACCAAGAGACCCAGTACTTC. The rearrangement uses TRBV4-3 and TRBJ2-5, with a weak D call TRBD1 (6 bases). Trimming pared 1 base from V and 0 bases from J, leaving 9 bases between. Germline loops: CDR1 LGHNA, CDR2 YSLEER. The CDR3 is 15 residues long.

There are a few counts of this clone. V gene TRBV2 combines with J gene TRBJ2-3; D is undetermined. The CDR3 contains 12 residues. With 3 bases removed from V and 3 bases from J, the gap between germline ends came to 4 bases. Germline CDR1 and CDR2: SNHLY and FYNNEI. The CDR3, as DNA: TGTGCCAGCAGTGATAGGACAGATACGCAGTATTTT. As protein: CASSDRTDTQYF.

This clone was observed a single time. V is TRBV28 and J is TRBJ2-2, with unresolved D. Germline CDR1 is MDHEN and CDR2 is SYDVKM. V was shortened by 6 bases and J by 4 bases, with 6 bases between the two germline ends. The CDR3 is 12 amino acids. In DNA form, the CDR3 reads TGTGCCAGCAGGGCAGTCACCGGGGAGCTGTTTTTT. Translating it yields CASRAVTGELFF. Variable domain in full (rest from reference TRBV28 and TRBJ2-2): DVKVTQSSRYLVKRTGEKVFLECVQDMDHENMFWYRQDPGLGLRLIYFSYDVKMKEKGDIPEGYSVSREKKERFSLILESASTNQTSMYLCASRAVTGELFFGEGSRLTVL.

V usage is TRBV18 and J usage is TRBJ2-3, with a possible D match to TRBD2 (6 bases). With 10 bases removed from V and 5 bases from J, the gap between germline ends came to 16 bases. Germline values: CDR1 KGHSH, CDR2 LQKENI. The length of the CDR3 is 13 residues. CDR3 DNA sequence: TGTGCCACCCTCCTTTCCGGGGGAGATACGCAGTATTTT. Translating it yields CATLLSGGDTQYF.

Written as DNA, the CDR3 is TGTGCCAGCAGGGACAGGGCTGCAGATACGCAGTATTTT. Protein: CASRDRAADTQYF. The rearrangement joins TRBV2 to TRBJ2-3, with 8 bases lining up with TRBD1. Germline V lookup: CDR1 SNHLY, CDR2 FYNNEI. Trimming took 6 bases from V and 4 from J; bases not matched to a gene: 3. The CDR3 totals 13 residues.

The rearrangement uses TRBV19 and TRBJ2-5; D uncertain. This CDR3 has 15 residues. V was cut by 3 bases and J by 2 bases, with 13 bases left in between. Germline lookup yields CDR1 LNHDA and CDR2 SQIVND (reference sequence). The CDR3 protein is CASSIGPSRQETQYF. The CDR3 DNA is TGTGCCAGTAGTATCGGGCCTAGTAGACAAGAGACCCAGTACTTC.

Comment on this clone: The sample has other DNA sequences that encode this CDR3 too. The rearrangement joins TRBV27 to TRBJ2-5; D ambiguous. Trimming took 3 bases from V and 4 from J, leaving 3 bases between them. CDR1 and CDR2 (germline): MNHEY, SMNVEV (reference sequence). The CDR3 consists of 11 residues. This chain's CDR3 is CASSLGETQYF. DNA for the CDR3: TGTGCCAGCAGTTTGGGAGAGACCCAGTACTTC.

The J gene is TRBJ2-7, the V gene TRBV10-2; TRBD2 is a possible D gene (5 bases). CDR3 length: 15 residues. Per the germline V gene, CDR1 is WSHSY and CDR2 is SAAADI. Between the trimmed V and J ends, which lost 3 bases and 0 bases, there was a span of 12 bases. The CDR3 region is CASSELAGLSYEQYF. As DNA, the CDR3 is TGCGCCAGCAGTGAACTCGCGGGTCTCTCCTACGAGCAGTACTTC.

CDR3 sequence reads: CASTRLAAYNEQFF. In DNA form, the CDR3 reads TGTGCCAGCACCCGACTAGCGGCGTACAATGAGCAGTTCTTC. The V gene is TRBV7-2, the J gene TRBJ2-1, with TRBD2 matching 9 bases. After removal of 7 bases from V and 4 bases from J, the junction contained 5 bases not matched to a gene. CDR3 size: 14 residues. Germline V gene lookup returns CDR1 SGHTA and CDR2 FQGNSA.

This chain joins TRBV4-2 and TRBJ1-3; 7 positions match TRBD1. Germline CDR1 reads LGHNA; CDR2 reads YNFKEQ. This CDR3 spans 16 amino acids. J lost 0 bases, V lost 0 bases, and 2 bases had no gene match. CDR3 sequence reads: CASSQEGQHSGNTIYF. The CDR3 bases are TGTGCCAGCAGCCAAGAGGGACAGCACTCTGGAAACACCATATATTTT.